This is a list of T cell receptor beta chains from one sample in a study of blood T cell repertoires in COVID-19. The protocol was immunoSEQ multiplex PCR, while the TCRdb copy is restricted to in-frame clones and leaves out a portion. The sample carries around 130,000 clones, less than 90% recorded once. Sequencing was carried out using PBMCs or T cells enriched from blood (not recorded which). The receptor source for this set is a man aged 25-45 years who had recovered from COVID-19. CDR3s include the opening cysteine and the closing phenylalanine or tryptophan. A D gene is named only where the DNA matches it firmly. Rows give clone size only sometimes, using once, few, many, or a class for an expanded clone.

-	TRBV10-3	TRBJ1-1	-	CAISDNDRNTEAFF	TGTGCCATCAGTGATAACGATAGGAACACTGAAGCTTTCTTT
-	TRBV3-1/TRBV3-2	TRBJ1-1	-	CASSQVLPNTEAFF	TGTGCCAGCAGCCAAGTACTCCCGAACACTGAAGCTTTCTTT
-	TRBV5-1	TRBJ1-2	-	CASSLELRQGVHYGYTF	TGCGCCAGCAGCTTGGAGCTTAGGCAGGGTGTGCACTATGGCTACACCTTC
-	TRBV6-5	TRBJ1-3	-	CATKAVSSSGNTIYF	TGTGCCACTAAGGCGGTCTCGAGCTCTGGAAACACCATATATTTT
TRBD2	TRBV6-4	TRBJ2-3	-	CASRTSGGADTQYF	TGTGCCAGCAGGACTAGCGGGGGGGCAGATACGCAGTATTTT
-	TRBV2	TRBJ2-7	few	CASSEGQSHEQYF	TGTGCCAGCAGTGAAGGACAGTCCCACGAGCAGTACTTC
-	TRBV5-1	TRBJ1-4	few	CASSPNPGSSYEKLFF	TGCGCCAGCAGCCCCAACCCGGGGAGTTCGTATGAAAAACTGTTTTTT
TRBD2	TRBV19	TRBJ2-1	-	CASSIWEGPSAEQFF	TGTGCCAGTAGTATCTGGGAGGGCCCTTCGGCTGAGCAGTTCTTC
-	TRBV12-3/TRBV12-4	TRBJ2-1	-	CASSQGEDEQFF	TGTGCCAGCAGTCAGGGGGAGGATGAGCAGTTCTTC
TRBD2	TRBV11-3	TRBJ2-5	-	CASSLDRRGGVIETQYF	TGTGCCAGCAGCTTAGATCGGCGGGGGGGTGTTATTGAGACCCAGTACTTC
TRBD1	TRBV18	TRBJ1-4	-	CASSPRDSLNEKLFF	TGTGCCAGCTCACCACGGGACAGTCTTAATGAAAAACTGTTTTTT
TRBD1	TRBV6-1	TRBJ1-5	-	CASSDRQTGSNQPQHF	TGTGCCAGCAGTGACCGCCAGACAGGGAGCAATCAGCCCCAGCATTTT
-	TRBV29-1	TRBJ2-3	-	CSVRGGVSDTQYF	TGCAGCGTTAGGGGGGGCGTCTCAGATACGCAGTATTTT
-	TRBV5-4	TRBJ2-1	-	CASSPDGSSYNEQFF	TGTGCCAGCAGCCCCGACGGGAGCTCCTACAATGAGCAGTTCTTC
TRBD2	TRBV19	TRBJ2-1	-	CASSVASGGYNEQFF	TGTGCCAGTAGTGTCGCTAGCGGGGGGTACAATGAGCAGTTCTTC
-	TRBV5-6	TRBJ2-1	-	CASSLWRVSYNEQFF	TGTGCCAGCAGCTTGTGGCGGGTCTCCTACAATGAGCAGTTCTTC
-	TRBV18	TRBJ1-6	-	CASSPPGSSRRVRSPLHF	TGTGCCAGCTCACCACCAGGGTCCTCCCGGAGGGTTCGTTCACCCCTCCACTTT
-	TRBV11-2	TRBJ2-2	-	CASSPLAHTGELFF	TGTGCCAGCAGCCCCCTAGCTCACACCGGGGAGCTGTTTTTT
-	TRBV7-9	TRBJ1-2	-	CASSLEGGGNGYTF	TGTGCCAGCAGCTTAGAGGGTGGAGGGAACGGCTACACCTTC
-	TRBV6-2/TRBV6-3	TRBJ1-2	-	CASSYSRAEGYTF	TGTGCCAGCAGTTACTCGAGGGCAGAAGGCTACACCTTC
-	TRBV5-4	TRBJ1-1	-	CASSLGVQDTEAFF	TGTGCCAGCAGCTTGGGAGTCCAGGACACTGAAGCTTTCTTT
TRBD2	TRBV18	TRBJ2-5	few	CASSQGLAGGTKQETQYF	TGTGCCAGCTCACAAGGACTAGCGGGAGGGACTAAACAAGAGACCCAGTACTTC
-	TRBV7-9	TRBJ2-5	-	CASSLRDTQETQYF	TGTGCCAGCAGCTTACGAGACACCCAAGAGACCCAGTACTTC
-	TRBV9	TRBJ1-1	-	CASSEAEGRAEAFF	TGTGCCAGCAGCGAGGCGGAGGGACGCGCTGAAGCTTTCTTT
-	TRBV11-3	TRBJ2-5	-	CASSDRRDQETQYF	TGTGCCAGCAGCGACCGGCGGGACCAAGAGACCCAGTACTTC
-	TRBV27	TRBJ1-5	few	CASSLRGGDSNQPQHF	TGTGCCAGCAGTTTAAGGGGGGGGGATAGCAATCAGCCCCAGCATTTT
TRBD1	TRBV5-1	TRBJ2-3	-	CASRNTGEPTDTQYF	TGCGCCAGCAGAAATACAGGGGAACCCACAGATACGCAGTATTTT
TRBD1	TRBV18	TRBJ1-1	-	CASSPRTGADTEAFF	TGTGCCAGCTCACCCCGGACAGGGGCTGACACTGAAGCTTTCTTT
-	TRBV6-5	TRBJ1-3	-	CASSYSRDSGNTIYF	TGTGCCAGCAGTTACTCGAGAGACTCTGGAAACACCATATATTTT
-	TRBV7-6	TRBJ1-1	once	CASSLQENTEAFF	TGTGCCAGCAGCTTACAGGAAAACACTGAAGCTTTCTTT
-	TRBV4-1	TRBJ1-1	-	CASSQEEGTEAFF	TGCGCCAGCAGCCAAGAAGAGGGCACTGAAGCTTTCTTT
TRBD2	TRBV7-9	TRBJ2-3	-	CASSYRTSGTDTQYF	TGTGCCAGCAGCTATAGGACTAGCGGAACAGATACGCAGTATTTT
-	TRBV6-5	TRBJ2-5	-	CASSYGSQETQYF	TGTGCCAGCAGTTACGGGAGCCAAGAGACCCAGTACTTC
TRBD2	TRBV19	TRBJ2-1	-	CASSIGLAGENEQFF	TGTGCCAGTAGTATTGGCCTAGCGGGGGAGAATGAGCAGTTCTTC
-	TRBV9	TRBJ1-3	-	CASSTLDGGLQDTIYF	TGTGCCAGCAGCACTTTGGACGGGGGGCTCCAGGACACCATATATTTT
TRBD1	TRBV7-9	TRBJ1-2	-	CASSPGEAGGWDGYTF	TGTGCCAGCAGCCCAGGAGAGGCAGGGGGTTGGGATGGCTACACCTTC
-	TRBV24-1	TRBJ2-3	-	CATSGRGSTDTQYF	TGTGCCACCAGTGGAAGGGGGAGCACAGATACGCAGTATTTT
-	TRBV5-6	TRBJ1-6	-	CASSLASGTESSPLHF	TGTGCCAGCAGCTTGGCCAGCGGAACAGAGAGTTCACCCCTCCACTTT
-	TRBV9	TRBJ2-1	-	CASSVDLGRDEQFF	TGTGCCAGCAGCGTAGACCTGGGTCGGGATGAGCAGTTCTTC
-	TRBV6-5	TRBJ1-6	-	CASSTSYNSPLHF	TGTGCCAGCAGTACGAGTTATAATTCACCCCTCCACTTT
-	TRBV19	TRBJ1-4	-	CASGGSVNEKLFF	TGTGCCAGTGGCGGGAGCGTTAATGAAAAACTGTTTTTT